This T cell receptor beta chain was sequenced in a study of cytomegalovirus exposure and HLA in healthy donors. Broader study findings: Cytomegalovirus association was assigned to more than 150 TCR beta chains.

The assay was immunoSEQ multiplex PCR, and TCRdb's table has in-frame clones only and misses some. Of about 360,000 clones listed, roughly 89% were seen once; the top ten hold around 0.8%. V lost 2 bases to trimming and J lost 6 bases, with 22 bases between them. CDR3 length: 18 residues. Germline lookup yields CDR1 MGHRA and CDR2 YSYEKL. Concerning this clone: Its antigen is currently unknown.

The sequencing input was PBMCs. This sequence joins TRBV4-1 and TRBJ1-4; D perhaps matches TRBD1 (5 bases). This clonotype was obtained from a woman aged 18-29 years in good health and CMV-seronegative. The CDR3 sequence: CASSQQRVGGTGDEKLFF. For the CDR3, the DNA is TGCGCCAGCAGCCAACAGCGGGTTGGGGGAACGGGGGATGAAAAACTGTTTTTT.